These 19 T cell receptor beta chains share one sample of origin, sequenced in a study of cytomegalovirus exposure and HLA in healthy donors (dated by TCRdb to 2016 to 2017). Library creation used the immunoSEQ multiplex PCR assay. For the multiplex PCR, a mixture combining 60 forward primers for TCR Vbeta segments and 13 reverse primers for TCR Jbeta segments was used. This immuneACCESS table, as held by TCRdb, lists in-frame sequences with V and J called but not all clones. Of the missing ones, under half trace to an unresolved V gene in checked studies; the others have no known cause. For this sample there are about 150,000 clones; approximately 85% appear just once. The ten largest make up about 6.7% of the sample. Sequences were obtained from PBMCs. The source is a man aged 50 to 60 in good health and CMV-seropositive.

This clone turned up a few times. The chain couples TRBV30 to TRBJ2-1, with 12 bases identical to TRBD2. V lost 7 bases and J lost 8; bases outside the gene matches: 9. The CDR3 length is 14 residues. Looked up from germline, CDR1 is GTSNPN and CDR2 is SVGIG (reference sequence). The CDR3: CASMTSGSTDEQFF. In DNA form, the CDR3 reads TGTGCCTCGATGACTAGCGGGAGCACAGATGAGCAGTTCTTC.

The gene calls are TRBV7-2 and TRBJ1-4; perhaps TRBD1 as D (5 bases). CDR1 and CDR2 from the germline V gene are SGHTA and FQGNSA. The CDR3 has 14 residues. The germline V and J ends were trimmed by 0 bases and 8 bases, with 10 bases remaining between them. CDR3 bases: TGTGCCAGCAGCTTAGCCCGGGAGGGGGAAAAACTGTTTTTT. It specifies CASSLAREGEKLFF.

The chain employs TRBV4-1 and TRBJ2-7, with D possibly being TRBD2 (7 bases). The CDR3 spans 15 residues. Germline values: CDR1 MGHRA, CDR2 YSYEKL. Trimming pared 4 bases from V and 1 base from J, leaving 14 bases between. CDR3 sequence reads: CASSRASGTSYEQYF. In nucleotides, the CDR3 is TGCGCCAGCAGCCGGGCCAGCGGGACATCCTACGAGCAGTACTTC.

The chain has TRBV5-1 and TRBJ2-5; 11 positions agree with TRBD1. Trimming at V came to 3 bases and at J to 5 bases, leaving 6 bases not matched to a gene. CDR3 length: 15 residues. Germline V gene lookup returns CDR1 SGHRS and CDR2 YFSETQ. CDR3 coding DNA: TGCGCCAGCAGCTCCGGACAGGGGGCGAGGGAGACCCAGTACTTC. It specifies CASSSGQGARETQYF. The full variable domain, with the rest looked up from reference TRBV5-1 and TRBJ2-5, is KAGVTQTPRYLIKTRGQQVTLSCSPISGHRSVSWYQQTPGQGLQFLFEYFSETQRNKGNFPGRFSGRQFSNSRSEMNVSTLELGDSALYLCASSSGQGARETQYFGPGTRLLVL.

The chain joins TRBV4-2 to TRBJ2-3; a weak D match, TRBD2 (6 bases). CDR1 is LGHNA, CDR2 YNFKEQ, per germline. The CDR3 sequence is 16 residues long. The V end lost 6 bases, the J end lost 4 bases, and 20 bases lay between the germline ends. CDR3 sequence (DNA): TGTGCCAGCAGTAAAGGATGGGGGGAAGTTGCAGATACGCAGTATTTT. Translating it yields CASSKGWGEVADTQYF.

This clone showed up just once. The chain recombines TRBV11-2 with TRBJ2-1; a weak D match, TRBD2 (5 bases). The germline CDR1 and CDR2 sequences are SGHAT and FQNNGV. The ends were cut back, 0 bases at V and 0 bases at J, with 6 bases in the middle. The length of the CDR3 is 15 residues. This CDR3 reads CASSLEGSSYNEQFF. The CDR3 DNA reads TGTGCCAGCAGCTTAGAGGGGAGCTCCTACAATGAGCAGTTCTTC.

The chain combines TRBV30 with TRBJ1-1; TRBD1 aligns across 10 bases. The CDR3 has 16 amino acids. V shed 1 base, J shed 1 base, and the junction held 6 bases outside the gene matches. The germline V gene encodes CDR1 GTSNPN and CDR2 SVGIG (reference sequence). The CDR3 loop reads CAWSGAGTGANTEAFF. The CDR3 DNA reads TGTGCCTGGAGTGGGGCCGGGACAGGGGCGAACACTGAAGCTTTCTTT.

The rearrangement links TRBV7-2 to TRBJ2-1; no clear D. This CDR3 contains 11 residues. Germline CDR1 and CDR2: SGHTA and FQGNSA. V gave up 5 bases and J gave up 4 bases, with 3 bases separating them. DNA of the CDR3: TGTGCCAGCAGCACATACAATGAGCAGTTCTTC. Its protein product is CASSTYNEQFF.

Comments on this clone: A junction boundary mismatches the germline segment, possibly from a read error. This chain joins TRBV7-9 and TRBJ2-1; a weak D match, TRBD2 (6 bases). This CDR3 has 16 residues. Germline V gene lookup returns CDR1 SEHNR and CDR2 FQNEAQ (reference sequence). CDR3 nucleotides: TGTTCCAGCAGCTTAGCCGGGACTTGGTCCTACAATGAGCAGTTCTTC. Encoded protein: CSSSLAGTWSYNEQFF.

The rearrangement uses TRBV11-3 and TRBJ2-1; possible D gene TRBD2, 5 bases. The CDR3 spans 14 residues. In germline, CDR1 is SGHNT, CDR2 YENEEA. The V and J ends lost 0 bases and 6 bases respectively, with 9 bases between them. CDR3 DNA sequence: TGTGCCAGCAGCTTAGACCCCCGGGGCAATGAGCAGTTCTTC. Protein sequence: CASSLDPRGNEQFF.

The CDR3 DNA follows: TGTGCCAGTAGGGGGACAGGGTTTGCCTACGAGCAGTACTTC. This translates into CASRGTGFAYEQYF. The chain carries TRBV19 and TRBJ2-7, with 9 bases fitting TRBD1. This CDR3 comprises 14 residues. Germline V CDR1 and CDR2: LNHDA, SQIVND (reference sequence). The V and J ends lost 6 bases and 2 bases, in that order; junction bases with no gene match: 5.

The chain combines TRBV7-2 with TRBJ2-5; D is unclear. The J call may be wrong; the DNA end is better matched by TRBJ2-7. The CDR3 is made up of 13 amino acids. Per germline, CDR1 SGHTA and CDR2 FQGNSA. CDR3 loop: CASSLADSYEQYF. CDR3 nucleotides: TGTGCCAGCAGCTTGGCTGACTCCTACGAGCAGTACTTC.

In regard to this clone: The same CDR3 is also encoded by other DNA sequences in this sample. The chain carries TRBV5-1 and TRBJ2-3; D gene uncertain. Germline CDR1 is SGHRS and CDR2 is YFSETQ. This CDR3 comprises 11 residues. V lost 3 bases and J lost 4, with 3 bases in between. CDR3 nucleotides: TGCGCCAGCAGCTCAGCAGATACGCAGTATTTT. Its protein is CASSSADTQYF.

The chain recombines TRBV30 with TRBJ2-5; 8 positions match TRBD1. The CDR3 runs 16 residues. In germline, CDR1 is GTSNPN, CDR2 SVGIG (reference sequence). Germline trimming cut 3 bases from V and 4 bases from J; bases unmatched to any gene: 13. CDR3 protein: CAWRDYGQGGRETQYF. CDR3 bases: TGTGCCTGGAGAGATTATGGACAGGGTGGGCGAGAGACCCAGTACTTC.

The V gene is TRBV11-3, the J gene TRBJ2-1; maybe TRBD2 (6 bases). Trimming pared 4 bases from V and 10 bases from J, leaving 11 bases between. The germline V gene has CDR1 SGHNT and CDR2 YENEEA. CDR3 length equals 12 residues. The CDR3: CASSSSGSEQFF. CDR3 nucleotides: TGTGCCAGCAGCTCGAGCGGGTCCGAGCAGTTCTTC.

This sequence joins TRBV9 and TRBJ2-3, with 8 bases lining up with TRBD2. V gave up 4 bases and J gave up 4 bases; unmatched junction bases: 5. The CDR3 is 14 residues long. The germline gives CDR1 SGDLS, CDR2 YYNGEE. This CDR3 reads CASSLKREPDTQYF. The DNA of the CDR3 is TGTGCCAGCAGCCTGAAGCGGGAGCCAGATACGCAGTATTTT.

The chain links TRBV14 to TRBJ1-1; 8 bases line up with TRBD1. Losses at the gene ends were 4 bases for V and 3 bases for J; bases not matched to a gene: 4. Germline CDR1 is SGHDN and CDR2 is FVKESK. This CDR3 has 14 amino acids. The CDR3 region is CASSPDREDTEAFF. The CDR3 nucleotides read TGTGCCAGCAGCCCGGACAGGGAGGACACTGAAGCTTTCTTT.

The V and J genes are TRBV11-3 and TRBJ2-3; D remains unclear. The CDR3 contains 15 residues. Deletions cut 1 base from V and 0 bases from J, with 8 bases between. The germline gives CDR1 SGHNT, CDR2 YENEEA. In DNA, the CDR3 is TGTGCCAGCAGCTTAGGCGAGACTAGCACAGATACGCAGTATTTT. It encodes CASSLGETSTDTQYF. Drawing the rest from reference TRBV11-3 and TRBJ2-3, the complete variable domain is EAGVVQSPRYKIIEKKQPVAFWCNPISGHNTLYWYLQNLGQGPELLIRYENEEAVDDSQLPKDRFSAERLKGVDSTLKIQPAELGDSAVYLCASSLGETSTDTQYFGPGTRLTVL.

The rearrangement joins TRBV19 to TRBJ2-3; the D gene is possibly TRBD2 (6 bases). Germline CDR1 is LNHDA and CDR2 is SQIVND (reference sequence). Trimming took 1 base from V and 2 from J, leaving 7 bases between them. The CDR3 extends over 14 amino acids. CDR3 sequence (DNA): TGTGCCAGTAGTATAGCGGGAGACACAGATACGCAGTATTTT. This codes for CASSIAGDTDTQYF. Using reference TRBV19 and TRBJ2-3 for the parts outside the CDR3, the full variable domain is DGGITQSPKYLFRKEGQNVTLSCEQNLNHDAMYWYRQDPGQGLRLIYYSQIVNDFQKGDIAEGYSVSREKKESFPLTVTSAQKNPTAFYLCASSIAGDTDTQYFGPGTRLTVL.